This T cell receptor beta chain is drawn from a study of graft-versus-host responses after intestinal transplantation. This clone was detected once. The antigen remains unidentified. Study-wide results and limits: The study found high graft-versus-host to host-versus-graft clonal ratios in allografts of patients with graft-donor T cell macrochimerism.

The CDR3 runs to 13 residues. Germline V gene sequence: CDR1 MNHNS, CDR2 SASEGT. V was shortened by 4 bases and J by 8 bases, with 14 bases between the two germline ends. The table came from immunoSEQ multiplex PCR; TCRdb's copy has only in-frame clones and leaves some out. The sample holds tens of thousands of clones, 89% seen once. This receptor was identified in a human patient who received an intestinal transplant, so some T cells may come from the graft donor. Specimen: PBMCs, collected about 63 days after intestinal transplantation. The chain carries TRBV6-1 and TRBJ1-2; D gene ambiguous. As DNA, the CDR3 is TGTGCCAGCAGTGGGGGTTTCGGGCGCGGCTACACCTTC. It translates to CASSGGFGRGYTF.